The 16 T cell receptor beta chains below were found in one sample sequenced in a study of blood T cell repertoires in COVID-19. The repertoire was sequenced with immunoSEQ multiplex PCR; TCRdb's copy has only in-frame clones and lacks some. The sample lists more than 150,000 clones; roughly nine tenths were seen once. Sequencing was done on a sample of peripheral blood. These receptors originate from a woman in her 70s with acute or convalescent COVID-19.

V gene TRBV2 combines with J gene TRBJ2-3; 8 nucleotides align to TRBD1. With 5 bases clipped from V and 0 bases from J, the junction kept 4 bases outside the gene matches. The CDR3 extends over 15 amino acids. CDR1 and CDR2 from the germline V gene are SNHLY and FYNNEI. The CDR3 nucleotides read TGTGCCAGCAGTTCCACAGGGGGGAGCACAGATACGCAGTATTTT. Protein sequence: CASSSTGGSTDTQYF.

CDR3 DNA: TGTGCCATCAGTGAGGGACAGGGCCACGAGCAGTACTTC. Its protein is CAISEGQGHEQYF. The chain carries TRBV10-3 and TRBJ2-7; 8 positions match TRBD1. The length of the CDR3 is 13 residues. Trimming removed 2 bases from V and 5 bases from J; junction bases left unmatched: 2. Germline lookup yields CDR1 ENHRY and CDR2 SYGVKD.

The V and J genes are TRBV6-1 and TRBJ1-1; 7 positions agree with TRBD1. CDR1 MNHNS and CDR2 SASEGT come from the germline V gene. V shed 3 bases, J shed 1 base, and the junction held 8 bases outside the gene matches. The CDR3 spans 16 residues. CDR3 loop: CASSDLYRGPNTEAFF. CDR3 sequence (DNA): TGTGCCAGCAGTGACCTCTACAGGGGCCCGAACACTGAAGCTTTCTTT.

The chain carries TRBV19 and TRBJ1-2, with a tentative D call TRBD1 (6 bases). The V gene's germline CDR1 is LNHDA and CDR2 SQIVND (reference sequence). V gave up 2 bases and J gave up 6 bases, with 10 bases separating them. The CDR3 runs to 13 residues. The chain's CDR3 is CASSISAGDGYTF. CDR3 sequence (DNA): TGTGCCAGTAGTATATCTGCAGGGGATGGCTACACCTTC.

CDR3 loop: CASSLARLEPLHF. CDR3 nucleotide sequence: TGTGCCAGCAGCTTAGCCCGATTAGAACCCCTCCACTTT. The chain carries TRBV11-2 and TRBJ1-6; no reliable D call. The germline V gene encodes CDR1 SGHAT and CDR2 FQNNGV. The CDR3 loop spans 13 amino acids. The V end was cut by 1 base, the J end by 12 bases, with 10 bases between. Full variable domain (missing parts from reference TRBV11-2 and TRBJ1-6): EAGVAQSPRYKIIEKRQSVAFWCNPISGHATLYWYQQILGQGPKLLIQFQNNGVVDDSQLPKDRFSAERLKGVDSTLKIQPAKLEDSAVYLCASSLARLEPLHFGNGTRLTVT.

The J gene is TRBJ1-1, the V gene TRBV9; no clear D. The length of the CDR3 is 15 residues. V dropped 0 bases and J dropped 0 bases, with 9 bases sitting between them. Germline CDR1 and CDR2: SGDLS and YYNGEE. Written as DNA, the CDR3 is TGTGCCAGCAGCGTAGTTTCAGAAATGAACACTGAAGCTTTCTTT. It translates to CASSVVSEMNTEAFF.

This chain uses TRBV19 with TRBJ1-4, with 8 bases matching TRBD1. V was pared by 3 bases and J by 6 bases, with 6 bases of the junction left unmatched. This CDR3 is built from 15 residues. Per germline, CDR1 LNHDA and CDR2 SQIVND (reference sequence). The chain's CDR3 is CASSIPDRDDEKLFF. In nucleotides, the CDR3 is TGTGCCAGTAGTATTCCGGACAGGGACGATGAAAAACTGTTTTTT. Drawing the rest from reference TRBV19 and TRBJ1-4, the complete variable domain is DGGITQSPKYLFRKEGQNVTLSCEQNLNHDAMYWYRQDPGQGLRLIYYSQIVNDFQKGDIAEGYSVSREKKESFPLTVTSAQKNPTAFYLCASSIPDRDDEKLFFGSGTQLSVL.

Note on this clone: This same CDR3 is encoded by further DNA sequences in the sample. The V gene is TRBV7-6, the J gene TRBJ2-3; the match to TRBD1 covers 10 bases. The junction had 4 bases not matched to a gene; V was cut back by 5 bases and J by 2 bases. Germline values: CDR1 SGHVS, CDR2 FNYEAQ. The CDR3 covers 15 residues. CDR3 sequence: CASSLGTGATDTQYF. The DNA of the CDR3 is TGTGCCAGCAGCCTAGGGACAGGGGCCACAGATACGCAGTATTTT. Supplemented by reference TRBV7-6 and TRBJ2-3, the full variable domain reads GAGVSQSPRYKVTKRGQDVALRCDPISGHVSLYWYRQALGQGPEFLTYFNYEAQQDKSGLPNDRFSAERPEGSISTLTIQRTEQRDSAMYRCASSLGTGATDTQYFGPGTRLTVL.

The V and J genes are TRBV5-8 and TRBJ2-7; 10 bases line up with TRBD1. The CDR3 runs 15 residues. Trimming at V came to 2 bases and at J to 4 bases, leaving 6 bases not matched to a gene. Germline loops: CDR1 SGHTS, CDR2 YDEGEE. The CDR3 region is CASSFGGQGQYEQYF. DNA of the CDR3: TGTGCCAGCAGCTTCGGGGGACAGGGGCAATACGAGCAGTACTTC.

The chain couples TRBV30 to TRBJ2-7, with 9 nucleotides matching TRBD1. The V gene's germline CDR1 is GTSNPN and CDR2 SVGIG (reference sequence). The length of the CDR3 is 11 residues. J was trimmed by 9 bases and V by 5 bases; bases with no gene match: 5. The CDR3 protein is CAWGTGIGQYF. The CDR3 coding sequence is TGTGCCTGGGGGACAGGGATCGGGCAGTACTTC.

This clone appeared a single time. The V gene is TRBV21-1, the J gene TRBJ1-1. TRBV21-1 is a pseudogene. The CDR3 covers 13 residues. CDR3 region: CAGVRNGGAEAFF. The CDR3 nucleotides read TGTGCCGGGGTGCGGAATGGAGGTGCTGAAGCTTTCTTT.

The V call is TRBV19, the J call TRBJ1-1; the D gene is possibly TRBD1 (5 bases). Trimming cost V 2 bases and J 5 bases, with 6 bases left between them. Germline values: CDR1 LNHDA, CDR2 SQIVND (reference sequence). The length of the CDR3 is 12 residues. The CDR3: CASSIRGTEAFF. The CDR3 region has the DNA TGTGCCAGTAGTATACGGGGGACTGAAGCTTTCTTT.

V is TRBV6-5 and J is TRBJ1-5; TRBD1 matches 12 bases. The CDR3 is 14 amino acids. Germline loops: CDR1 MNHEY, CDR2 SVGAGI. V trimming: 6 bases; J trimming: 9 bases; junction bases outside the gene matches: 6. CDR3 region: CASRPGTGGLPQHF. The CDR3 nucleotides read TGTGCCAGCAGACCCGGGACAGGGGGCCTGCCCCAGCATTTT.

The chain employs TRBV2 and TRBJ1-5, with 7 bases that match TRBD1. Trimming took 4 bases from V and 5 from J; bases not matched to a gene: 8. Germline CDR1 SNHLY, CDR2 FYNNEI. There are 15 residues in the CDR3. CDR3 sequence reads: CASSGPGGRDQPQHF. The CDR3 DNA reads as TGTGCCAGCAGTGGTCCAGGGGGAAGGGATCAGCCCCAGCATTTT. Full variable domain (missing parts from reference TRBV2 and TRBJ1-5): EPEVTQTPSHQVTQMGQEVILRCVPISNHLYFYWYRQILGQKVEFLVSFYNNEISEKSEIFDDQFSVERPDGSNFTLKIRSTKLEDSAMYFCASSGPGGRDQPQHFGDGTRLSIL.

The chain joins TRBV6-5 to TRBJ2-1, with TRBD2 matching over 7 bases. The CDR3 consists of 13 residues. Looked up from germline, CDR1 is MNHEY and CDR2 is SVGAGI. Trimming removed 8 bases from V and 1 base from J; junction bases left unmatched: 2. The CDR3 region is CASGTNSYNEQFF. The CDR3 DNA is TGTGCCAGCGGGACTAATTCCTACAATGAGCAGTTCTTC.

V is TRBV6-4 and J is TRBJ2-1; D unclear. From germline, CDR1 is MRHNA and CDR2 SNTAGT. Trimming removed 5 bases from V and 9 bases from J, with 14 bases in between. The CDR3 extends over 13 amino acids. CDR3 residues: CASSRISGIEQFF. The DNA of the CDR3 is TGTGCCAGCAGTCGTATATCGGGTATTGAGCAGTTCTTC.